The clone carrying this TCR beta chain was seen a handful of times. MiXCR, run by TCRdb on the 5' RACE reads, gives a single entry per CDR3 protein. The table shows tens of thousands of distinct CDR3 sequences, with roughly 26% occurring only once. The CDR3 consists of 16 residues. Germline trimming cut 4 bases from V and 5 bases from J; bases unmatched to any gene: 12. From germline, CDR1 is SGDLS and CDR2 YYNGEE. The sequencing input was naive CD4+ T cells sorted from a lymph node. Subset of the sample: naive CD4+ T cells, CD4+CD45RA+CD25-. The rearrangement links TRBV9 to TRBJ2-3; 8 nucleotides line up with TRBD2. The TCR sequence derives from a female donor with breast cancer. The CDR3 loop reads CASSSPAGGGLDTQYF. The DNA of the CDR3 is TGTGCCAGCAGCTCGCCTGCCGGCGGGGGGTTAGATACGCAGTATTTT.